The subject of this entry is one TCR beta chain. These data belong to a study of blood T cell repertoires in COVID-19. About the study: Collection of acute and convalescent COVID-19 samples took place in the United States, Italy and Spain. From T cells, B-cell-depleted T cells, or PBMCs came the material, which was cDNA or gDNA.

The germline V and J ends were trimmed by 7 bases and 7 bases, with 16 bases remaining between them. The CDR3 spans 13 residues. Germline V gene lookup returns CDR1 LGHDT and CDR2 YNNKEL (reference sequence). Cohorts were determined from participant-reported clinical history. Original analysis: Amplified reference gene primers provided the basis for estimating nucleated cell counts. Repertoires were generated with immunoSEQ multiplex PCR, while TCRdb's copy carries only in-frame clones and drops some. D and trimming come from the DNA, and the V and J calls and clone size come from that table. The profile covers around 200,000 clones, with more than 70% appearing a single time and 6.2% taken by the ten largest.

The gene calls are TRBV3-1 (or the pseudogene TRBV3-2) and TRBJ2-5; D possibly corresponds to TRBD1 (6 bases). The sequence derives from a middle-aged man who had recovered from COVID-19. The sample comprised PBMCs or T cells enriched from blood (not recorded which). The CDR3 DNA reads TGTGCCAGCAACGTCAGGGGTTACGGGACCCAGTACTTC. Its translation is CASNVRGYGTQYF.